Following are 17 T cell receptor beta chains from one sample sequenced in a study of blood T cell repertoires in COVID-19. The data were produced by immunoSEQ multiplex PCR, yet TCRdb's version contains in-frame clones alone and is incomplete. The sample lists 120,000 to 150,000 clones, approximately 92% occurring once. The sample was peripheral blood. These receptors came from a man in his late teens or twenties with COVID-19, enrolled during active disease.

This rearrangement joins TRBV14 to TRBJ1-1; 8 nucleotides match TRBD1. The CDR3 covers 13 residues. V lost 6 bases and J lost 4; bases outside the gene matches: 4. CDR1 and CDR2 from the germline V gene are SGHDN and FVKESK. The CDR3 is CASRQGVFTEAFF. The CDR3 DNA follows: TGTGCCAGCAGACAGGGGGTCTTCACTGAAGCTTTCTTT.

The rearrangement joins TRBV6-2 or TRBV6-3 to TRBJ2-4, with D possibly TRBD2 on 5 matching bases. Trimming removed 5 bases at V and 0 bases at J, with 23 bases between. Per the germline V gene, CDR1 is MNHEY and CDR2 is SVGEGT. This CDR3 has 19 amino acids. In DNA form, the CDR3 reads TGTGCCAGCAGTCCGACTACCCGGGCACTGTCTATAGCCAAAAACATTCAGTACTTC. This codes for CASSPTTRALSIAKNIQYF.

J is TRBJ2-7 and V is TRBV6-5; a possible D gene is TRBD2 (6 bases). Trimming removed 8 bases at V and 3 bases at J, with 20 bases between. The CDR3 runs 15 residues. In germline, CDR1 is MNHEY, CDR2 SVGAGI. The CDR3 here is CASLARRGANYEQYF. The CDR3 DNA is TGTGCCAGCTTAGCCAGGCGGGGCGCAAACTACGAGCAGTACTTC.

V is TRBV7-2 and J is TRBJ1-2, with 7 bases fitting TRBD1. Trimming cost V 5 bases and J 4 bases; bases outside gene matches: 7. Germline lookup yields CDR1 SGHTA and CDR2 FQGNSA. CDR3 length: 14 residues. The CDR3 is CASSARGEAYGYTF. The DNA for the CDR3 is TGTGCCAGCAGCGCCAGGGGGGAGGCCTATGGCTACACCTTC.

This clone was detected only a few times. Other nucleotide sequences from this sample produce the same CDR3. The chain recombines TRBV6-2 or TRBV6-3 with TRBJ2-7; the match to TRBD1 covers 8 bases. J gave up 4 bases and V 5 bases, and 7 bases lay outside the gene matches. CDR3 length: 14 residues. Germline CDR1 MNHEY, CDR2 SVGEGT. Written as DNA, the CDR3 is TGTGCCAGCAGTCGGACAGGGTCGACGTACGAGCAGTACTTC. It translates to CASSRTGSTYEQYF.

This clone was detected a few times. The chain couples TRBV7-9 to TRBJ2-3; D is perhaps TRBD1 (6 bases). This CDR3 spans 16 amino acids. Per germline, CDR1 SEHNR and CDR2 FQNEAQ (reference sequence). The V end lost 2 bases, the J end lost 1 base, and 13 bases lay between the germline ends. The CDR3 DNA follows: TGTGCCAGCAGCTTATTGGAAGGGGGTGGCACAGATACGCAGTATTTT. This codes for CASSLLEGGGTDTQYF.

The CDR3 is CASSLTGGHNSPLHF. CDR3 sequence (DNA): TGTGCCAGCAGTTTGACAGGGGGACATAATTCACCCCTCCACTTT. The V and J genes are TRBV27 and TRBJ1-6, with 9 nucleotides matching TRBD1. CDR1 is MNHEY, CDR2 SMNVEV, per germline (reference sequence). Germline trimming cut 3 bases from V and 5 bases from J; bases unmatched to any gene: 2. CDR3 length: 15 amino acids.

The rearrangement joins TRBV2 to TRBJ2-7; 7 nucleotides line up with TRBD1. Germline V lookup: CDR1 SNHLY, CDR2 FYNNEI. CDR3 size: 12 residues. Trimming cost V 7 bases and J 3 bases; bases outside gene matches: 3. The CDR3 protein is CASTTGFYEQYF. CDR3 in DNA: TGTGCCAGCACGACAGGGTTCTACGAGCAGTACTTC.

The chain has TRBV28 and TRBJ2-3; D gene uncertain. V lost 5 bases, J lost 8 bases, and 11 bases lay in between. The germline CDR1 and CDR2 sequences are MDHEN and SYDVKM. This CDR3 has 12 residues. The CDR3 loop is CASSVDWATQYF. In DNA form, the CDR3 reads TGTGCCAGCAGTGTCGATTGGGCTACGCAGTATTTT.

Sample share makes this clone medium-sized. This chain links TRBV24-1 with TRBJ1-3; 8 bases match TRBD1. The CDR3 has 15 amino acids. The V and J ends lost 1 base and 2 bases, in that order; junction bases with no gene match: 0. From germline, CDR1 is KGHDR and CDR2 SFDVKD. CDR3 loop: CATSDLQGAGNTIYF. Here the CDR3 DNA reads TGTGCCACCAGTGATTTACAGGGGGCTGGAAACACCATATATTTT.

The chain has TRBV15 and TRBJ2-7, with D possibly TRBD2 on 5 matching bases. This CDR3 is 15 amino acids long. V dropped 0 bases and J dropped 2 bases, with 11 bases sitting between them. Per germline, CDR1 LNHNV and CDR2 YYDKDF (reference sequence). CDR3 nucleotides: TGTGCCACCAGCAGAGAAAGAAGCGGACCCTACGAGCAGTACTTC. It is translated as CATSRERSGPYEQYF.

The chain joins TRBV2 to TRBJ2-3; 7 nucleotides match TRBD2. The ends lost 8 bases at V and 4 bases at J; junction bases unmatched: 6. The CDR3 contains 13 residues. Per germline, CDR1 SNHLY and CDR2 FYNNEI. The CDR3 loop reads CASRGGSPDTQYF. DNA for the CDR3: TGTGCCAGCCGGGGAGGGTCCCCAGATACGCAGTATTTT.

The CDR3 DNA reads as TGCGCCAGCAGCTTGGTTACATCCTACGAGCAGTACTTC. Its translation is CASSLVTSYEQYF. This chain joins TRBV5-1 and TRBJ2-7; D is undetermined. CDR1 is SGHRS and CDR2 is YFSETQ in the germline V gene. V lost 0 bases, J lost 1 base, and 5 bases lay in between. CDR3 length: 13 residues.

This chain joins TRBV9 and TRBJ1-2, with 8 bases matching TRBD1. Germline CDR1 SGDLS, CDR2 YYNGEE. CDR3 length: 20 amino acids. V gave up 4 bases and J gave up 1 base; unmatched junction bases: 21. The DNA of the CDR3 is TGTGCCAGCAGCACTCAAGGGGTCCCGAACAGGGGGAACCTTAACTATGGCTACACCTTC. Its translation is CASSTQGVPNRGNLNYGYTF.

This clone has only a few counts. For the CDR3, the DNA is TGTGCCAGCAGCTTAGGCGGCCAGTACTTATACTCTGGGGCCAACGTCCTGACTTTC. Translated: CASSLGGQYLYSGANVLTF. This chain joins TRBV7-6 and TRBJ2-6; no clear D. V was shortened by 1 base and J by 0 bases, with 16 bases between the two germline ends. Germline V CDR1 and CDR2: SGHVS, FNYEAQ. This CDR3 has 19 amino acids.

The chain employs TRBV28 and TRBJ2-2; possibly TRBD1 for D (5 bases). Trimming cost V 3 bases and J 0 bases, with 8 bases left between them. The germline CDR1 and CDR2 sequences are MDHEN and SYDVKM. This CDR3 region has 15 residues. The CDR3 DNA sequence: TGTGCCAGCAGTTTCATAGGGGCGAACACCGGGGAGCTGTTTTTT. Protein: CASSFIGANTGELFF.

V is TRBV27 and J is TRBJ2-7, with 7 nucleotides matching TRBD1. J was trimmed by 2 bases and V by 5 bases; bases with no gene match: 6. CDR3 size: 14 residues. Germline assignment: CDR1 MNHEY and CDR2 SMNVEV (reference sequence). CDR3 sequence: CASSPWDRAYEQYF. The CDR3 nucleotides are TGTGCCAGCAGTCCCTGGGACAGAGCCTACGAGCAGTACTTC.